This TCR beta chain was recorded in a study of T cell repertoires in cytomegalovirus infection. On the study more broadly: It was recently identified HLA-C-restricted and well-studied HLA-B-restricted CMV epitopes that the study used. CMV infection together with matching HLA type was indicated by public TCR beta signatures. Broader study findings: The ex vivo response was dominated by HLA-C-restricted CMV-specific TCR beta clonotypes.

TCRdb reprocessed the reads via MiXCR and lists one record per CDR3 protein. The sample records approximately 280,000 distinct CDR3 sequences, about 20% being singletons. Of note for this clonotype: The antigen remains undetermined.

Between the trimmed V and J ends, which lost 5 bases and 4 bases, there was a span of 14 bases. The CDR3 spans 14 residues. Per the germline V gene, CDR1 is KGHSH and CDR2 is LQKENI. The chain joins TRBV18 to TRBJ1-2; D gene unclear. The starting material was cultured PBMCs, obtained from culture after CMV antigen stimulation. The receptor was derived from a human donor in good health (CMV status not recorded). Some clones in this sample may be carry-over from other donors' samples. CDR3 loop: CASSETGRSYGYTF. In nucleotides, the CDR3 is TGTGCCAGCTCAGAGACCGGGAGATCCTATGGCTACACCTTC.